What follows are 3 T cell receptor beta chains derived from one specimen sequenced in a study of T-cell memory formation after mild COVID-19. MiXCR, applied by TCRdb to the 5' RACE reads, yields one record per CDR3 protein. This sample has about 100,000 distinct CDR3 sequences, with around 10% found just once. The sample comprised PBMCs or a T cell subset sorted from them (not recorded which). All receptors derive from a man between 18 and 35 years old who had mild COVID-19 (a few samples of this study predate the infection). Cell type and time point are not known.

CDR3 sequence reads: CASRRRSGEFVNEQFF. For the CDR3, the DNA is TGTGCCAGCAGGCGCCGTTCCGGGGAGTTCGTCAATGAGCAGTTCTTC. The rearrangement joins TRBV6-5 to TRBJ2-1; possible D gene TRBD2, 5 bases. Trimming took 6 bases from V and 6 from J, leaving 21 bases between them. The length of the CDR3 is 16 residues. The germline V gene encodes CDR1 MNHEY and CDR2 SVGAGI.

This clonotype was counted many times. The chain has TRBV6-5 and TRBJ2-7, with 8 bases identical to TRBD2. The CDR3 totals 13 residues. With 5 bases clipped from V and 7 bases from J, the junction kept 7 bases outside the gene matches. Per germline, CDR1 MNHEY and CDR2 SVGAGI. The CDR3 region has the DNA TGTGCCAGCAGTAGCCGGGGGGGCGATGAGCAGTACTTC. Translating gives CASSSRGGDEQYF.

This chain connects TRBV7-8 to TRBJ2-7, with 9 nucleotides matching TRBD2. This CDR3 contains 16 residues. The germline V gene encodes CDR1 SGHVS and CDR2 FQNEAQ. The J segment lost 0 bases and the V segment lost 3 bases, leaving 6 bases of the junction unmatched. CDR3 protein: CASSFSGGTLSYEQYF. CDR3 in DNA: TGTGCCAGCAGCTTCAGCGGGGGGACTCTCTCCTACGAGCAGTACTTC.